Detailed here is one T cell receptor (beta chain). Its target is unknown. These data belong to a study of follicular helper T cells after annual influenza vaccination. Broader study findings: ICOS-CD38- cTfh most often held earlier Day 7 ICOS+CD38+ clones.

As to time point: 2015-2016 season, pre-vaccination. Adults were given seasonal inactivated influenza vaccine, and blood CD4 subsets were sorted before and after vaccination. Repertoires were generated with immunoSEQ multiplex PCR, while TCRdb's copy carries only in-frame clones and drops some. Counted here are about 5,800 clones, approximately 85% occurring once; the ten biggest clones make up about 0.95%. The CDR3 runs 14 residues. The V gene lost 0 bases and the J gene lost 7 bases, with 14 bases spanning the gap. Germline values: CDR1 SGHRS, CDR2 YFSETQ. The sequences come from CXCR5+ CD38- circulating T follicular helper cells from blood, collected on the day of influenza vaccination. The subset is: circulating Tfh, non-naive CD4+CXCR5+PD-1+ (ICOS+CD38+ or ICOS-CD38-). The gene calls are TRBV5-1 and TRBJ2-7; D might be TRBD1 or TRBD2, each matching 6 bases. The clonotype was recovered from an adult who received the influenza vaccine. The CDR3: CASSLGRGGTEQYF. The CDR3 coding sequence is TGCGCCAGCAGCTTGGGGCGAGGGGGGACGGAGCAGTACTTC.